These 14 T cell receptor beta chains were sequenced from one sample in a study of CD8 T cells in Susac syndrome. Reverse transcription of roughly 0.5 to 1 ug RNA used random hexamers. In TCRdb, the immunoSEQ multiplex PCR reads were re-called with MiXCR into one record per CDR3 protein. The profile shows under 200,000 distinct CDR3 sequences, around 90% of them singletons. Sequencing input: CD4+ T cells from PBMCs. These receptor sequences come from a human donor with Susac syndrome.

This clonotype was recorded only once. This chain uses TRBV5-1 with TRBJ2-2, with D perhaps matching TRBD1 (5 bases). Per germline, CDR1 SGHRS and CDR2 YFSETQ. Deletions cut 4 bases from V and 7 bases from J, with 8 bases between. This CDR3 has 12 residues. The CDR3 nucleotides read TGCGCCAGCAGCCGAGACAGCGGGGAGCTGTTTTTT. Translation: CASSRDSGELFF.

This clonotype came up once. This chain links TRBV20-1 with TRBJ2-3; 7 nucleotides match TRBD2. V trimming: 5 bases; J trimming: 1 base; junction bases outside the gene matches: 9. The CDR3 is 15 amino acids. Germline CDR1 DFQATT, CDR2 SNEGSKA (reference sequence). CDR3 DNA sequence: TGCAGTGCTTCGAGTCCGGGGGGACGCACAGATACGCAGTATTTT. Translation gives CSASSPGGRTDTQYF.

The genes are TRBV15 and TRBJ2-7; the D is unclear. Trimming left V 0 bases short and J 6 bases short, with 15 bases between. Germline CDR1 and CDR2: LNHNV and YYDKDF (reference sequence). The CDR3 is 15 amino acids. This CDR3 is CATSRDAAQVTEQYF. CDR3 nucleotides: TGTGCCACCAGCAGAGATGCCGCCCAAGTAACCGAGCAGTACTTC.

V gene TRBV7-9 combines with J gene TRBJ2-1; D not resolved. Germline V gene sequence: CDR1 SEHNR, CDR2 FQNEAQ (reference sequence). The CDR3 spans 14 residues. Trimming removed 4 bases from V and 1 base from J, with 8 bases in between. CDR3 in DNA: TGTGCCAGCAGCTGGGTAGGGTCCTACAATGAGCAGTTCTTC. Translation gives CASSWVGSYNEQFF.

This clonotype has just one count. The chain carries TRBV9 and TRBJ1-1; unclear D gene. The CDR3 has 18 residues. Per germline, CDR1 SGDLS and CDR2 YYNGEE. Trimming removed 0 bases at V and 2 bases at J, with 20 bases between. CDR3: CASSVVDLGSGINTEAFF. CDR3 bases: TGTGCCAGCAGCGTAGTCGATCTGGGCTCGGGGATAAACACTGAAGCTTTCTTT.

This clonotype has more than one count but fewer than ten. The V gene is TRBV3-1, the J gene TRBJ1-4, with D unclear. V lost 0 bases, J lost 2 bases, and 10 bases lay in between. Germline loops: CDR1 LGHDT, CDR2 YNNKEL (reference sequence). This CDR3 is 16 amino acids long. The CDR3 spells CASSQDKGSTNEKLFF. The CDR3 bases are TGTGCCAGCAGCCAAGATAAGGGTTCCACTAATGAAAAACTGTTTTTT.

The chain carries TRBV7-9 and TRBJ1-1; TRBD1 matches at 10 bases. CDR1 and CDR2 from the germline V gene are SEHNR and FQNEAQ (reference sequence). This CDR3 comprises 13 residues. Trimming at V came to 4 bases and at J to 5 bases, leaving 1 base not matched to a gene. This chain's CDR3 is CASSWDRGTEAFF. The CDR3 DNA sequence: TGTGCCAGCAGCTGGGACAGGGGAACTGAAGCTTTCTTT.

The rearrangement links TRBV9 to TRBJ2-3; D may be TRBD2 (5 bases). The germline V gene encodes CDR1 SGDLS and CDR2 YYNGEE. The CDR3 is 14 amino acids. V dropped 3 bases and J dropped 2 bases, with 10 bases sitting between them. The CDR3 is CASSETTVTDTQYF. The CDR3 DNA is TGTGCCAGCAGCGAGACTACCGTCACAGATACGCAGTATTTT.

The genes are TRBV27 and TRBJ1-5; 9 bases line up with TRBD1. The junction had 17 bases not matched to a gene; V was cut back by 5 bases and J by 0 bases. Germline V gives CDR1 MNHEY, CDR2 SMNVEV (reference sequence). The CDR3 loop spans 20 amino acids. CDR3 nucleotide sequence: TGTGCCAGCAGTCCCGCCCCCGGGACAGGGAGAAGACATAGCAATCAGCCCCAGCATTTT. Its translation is CASSPAPGTGRRHSNQPQHF.

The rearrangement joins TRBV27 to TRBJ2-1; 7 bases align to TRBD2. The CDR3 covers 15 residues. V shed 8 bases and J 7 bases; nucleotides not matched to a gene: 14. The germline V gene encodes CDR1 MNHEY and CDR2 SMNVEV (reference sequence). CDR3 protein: CASVYRAGVGNEQFF. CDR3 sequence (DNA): TGTGCCAGCGTTTATAGGGCGGGAGTAGGGAATGAGCAGTTCTTC.

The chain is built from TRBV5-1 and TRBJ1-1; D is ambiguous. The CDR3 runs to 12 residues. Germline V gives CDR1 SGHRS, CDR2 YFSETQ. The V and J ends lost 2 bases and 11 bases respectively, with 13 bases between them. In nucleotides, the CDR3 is TGCGCCAGCAGCTTCGAGGGAATAGCGGCTTTCTTT. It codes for CASSFEGIAAFF.

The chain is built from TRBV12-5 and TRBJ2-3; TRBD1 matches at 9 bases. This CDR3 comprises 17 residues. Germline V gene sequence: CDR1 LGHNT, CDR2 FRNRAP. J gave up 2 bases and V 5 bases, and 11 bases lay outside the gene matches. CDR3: CASGLLTGGSYTDTQYF. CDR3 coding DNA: TGTGCTAGTGGTCTTCTTACAGGGGGCAGTTACACAGATACGCAGTATTTT.

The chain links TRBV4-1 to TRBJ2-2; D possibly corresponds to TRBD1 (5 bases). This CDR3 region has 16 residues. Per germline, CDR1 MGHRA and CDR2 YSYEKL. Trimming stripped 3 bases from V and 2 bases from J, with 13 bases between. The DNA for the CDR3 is TGCGCCAGCAGCCAGGTTAGACAGACTAACACCGGGGAGCTGTTTTTT. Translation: CASSQVRQTNTGELFF.

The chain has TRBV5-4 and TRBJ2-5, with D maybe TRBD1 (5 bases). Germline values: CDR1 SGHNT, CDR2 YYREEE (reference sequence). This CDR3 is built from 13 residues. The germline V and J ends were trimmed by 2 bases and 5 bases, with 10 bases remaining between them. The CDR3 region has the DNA TGTGCCAGCAGCTTAAAGACAGACGAGACCCAGTACTTC. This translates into CASSLKTDETQYF.